This TCR beta chain was sequenced in a study of read filtering for tumor transcriptome and immune sequencing (dated by TCRdb to the early 2020s). About the study as a whole: The cohort had around 16 male and 15 or so female patients with a mean age of roughly 66 years, ranging from roughly 45 to 90. Under revised international staging, about eight patients fell into R-ISS I, 15 or so into R-ISS II and over 5 into R-ISS III. Whole-transcriptome libraries were prepared with the TruSeq RNA Access Library Prep Kit after DNase treatment. TCR-region mapped reads per sample ranged from about 4.05 to 11 million with IR-seq versus only roughly 75 to 1,300 with RNA-seq. TCR repertoires obtained by targeted immune repertoire sequencing and by bulk whole-transcriptome sequencing performed on the same bone marrow samples were compared. One of the main goals was to work out a read-filtering strategy for immune repertoire data, in particular whether clonotypes backed by only a single read should be removed.

To note about this clonotype: Its antigen specificity is not known. There are no base qualities to consult, and no much larger clone falls within one base.

The study at large found these results: The correlation between IR-seq and RNA-seq shared clonotype proportions was increased by removal of single-read clonotypes. Compared with RNA-seq, IR-seq captured clonotypes at much higher depth and more reliably, and a smaller IR-seq throughput was enough to identify most shared clonotypes. In IR-seq, single-read clonotypes were roughly 86% of clonotypes but approximately 4% of total reads; in RNA-seq they were about 75% of clonotypes and 35% to 55% of reads. Rather than purified T cells, the sorted CD138-negative fraction was a mixed bone marrow immune population.

The germline ends are 2 bases apart after V is trimmed by 0 bases and J by 3 bases. CDR1 and CDR2 (SGHRS, YFSETQ) derive from the germline V gene. The CDR3 runs 12 residues from the cysteine to the phenylalanine. The entry retains the CDR3 DNA only, 36 bases that are in frame from base 1. Each patient had bone marrow sampled at the time of active disease. Ficoll-Hypaque density gradient centrifugation was used to isolate the bone marrow mononuclear cells. CD138-negative cells were obtained by negative selection after labeling with CD138 magnetic microbeads on a MACS separator, removing myeloma plasma cells. Purity of the isolated cells was checked by flow cytometry on an Attune NxT using CD138 antibodies. Total RNA was extracted using TRIzol reagent and was quantified on a NanoDrop spectrophotometer. Paired RNA-seq and IR-seq were performed on the CD138-negative bone marrow sample of each patient.

TCR libraries were built from approximately 400 ng RNA with the Immunoverse kit, using molecular barcoded adaptors covering alpha/delta and beta/gamma chains. The same RNA used for transcriptome sequencing was used for TCR library preparation. Sequencing of TCR libraries was carried out on an Illumina HiSeq 4000 with 2 x 150 cycles. The paper's processing steps were these. Using MiXCR, which included quality filtering and error correction, TCR reads were aligned to human V, D, J and C references and then assembled into CDR3 clonotypes. The tcR package in R was used for analysis of clonotype counts and gene usage diversity. Raw mapping reads were checked after the RNA-seq reads had been mapped by STAR aligner version 2.5.3a onto the human GRCh37 genome. IR-seq fastq files were randomly downsampled with Seqtk 1.3 to test the effect of sequencing depth on detected clonotypes. The public reads were run again by TCRdb, first through fastp at Q25 and then through MiXCR, and only productive beta chains were kept. Each record represents a unique CDR3 protein, reported with the most common genes and DNA among its rows. These V and J calls originate from TCRdb's pipeline instead of the authors' own analysis. In this sample the table shows some 80,000 distinct CDR3 sequences, approximately 13% of which occur a single time. The ten largest clonotypes hold under 15% of the sample.

Sequencing was carried out using a population of CD138-negative cells sorted from bone marrow. Per the publication, the cell subset or site label means: bone marrow mononuclear cells depleted of CD138+ plasma/myeloma cells by negative magnetic selection. The receptor's source is a donor at least 40 years old with multiple myeloma. The rearrangement joined TRBV5-1 to TRBJ2-3, with no confident D gene call. The CDR3 amino acid sequence is: CASSLETDTQYF. The sequence in DNA is TGCGCCAGCAGCTTGGAAACAGATACGCAGTATTTT.